This TCR beta chain was found in a study of cytomegalovirus exposure and HLA in healthy donors. Study details: Most donors, 70% to 85% of a few hundred genotyped, fell in the Caucasian-associated ancestry cluster. Study outcomes and limitations: As a later analysis showed, a missense DCLRE1C variant was linked to trimming of TCR beta V- and J-genes. TCR beta sequences numbering more than 15,000 were associated with HLA alleles at 0.05 false discovery rate in a later analysis.

Remarks on this clone: Its cognate antigen is unknown.

The V end lost 4 bases, the J end lost 2 bases, and 8 bases lay between the germline ends. Germline V CDR1 and CDR2: LGHNA, YSLEER. The CDR3 length is 13 residues. It was with 60 Vbeta and 13 Jbeta primers that the PCR ran. In the authors' workflow: Later work found roughly 80 million unique TCR beta chains, with about 10 million shared. The repertoire was sequenced with immunoSEQ multiplex PCR; TCRdb's copy has only in-frame clones and lacks some. D and trimming were read from the DNA, whereas the V and J calls and clone size are those reported in that table. Of 40,000 to 55,000 clones listed, around 70% are singletons.

J is TRBJ2-5 and V is TRBV4-3; D perhaps matches TRBD2 (5 bases). The source of this sequence is a woman in her forties or fifties in good health and CMV-seronegative. Material: PBMCs. The CDR3 loop reads CASSPTGQETQYF. The CDR3 nucleotides read TGCGCCAGCAGCCCGACGGGGCAAGAGACCCAGTACTTC.